One and the same sample provided the 12 T cell receptor beta chains below, sequenced in a study of lymphopenia after photon versus proton radiotherapy (dated by TCRdb to between 2019 and 2020). Library preparation used the immunoSEQ multiplex PCR assay. The table was pulled from immuneACCESS by TCRdb, which kept in-frame rearrangements only. Such tables lose some clones; where checked, under half of the loss comes from unresolved V genes, and the rest has no known cause. The sample profile shows 20,000 to 25,000 clones; 84% of them were found once. Roughly a quarter of the sample goes to the ten largest clones. This specimen consisted of peripheral blood, obtained from a patient treated with photon-based radiotherapy. The receptor source for this set is a man between 35 and 55 years old with gastric cancer.

The chain links TRBV21-1 to TRBJ2-4; TRBD1, the table's D call, was not compared with the DNA. TRBV21-1 is a listed pseudogene. The CDR3 is 14 residues long. The CDR3 loop reads CADDRSGSKNIQYF. CDR3 bases: TGTGCCGACGACAGGAGTGGGTCCAAAAACATTCAGTACTTC.

This chain joins TRBV2 and TRBJ1-2, with TRBD1 matching 7 bases. From germline, CDR1 is SNHLY and CDR2 FYNNEI. The CDR3 has 14 amino acids. V lost 7 bases and J lost 7; bases outside the gene matches: 12. CDR3 residues: CASKEPTGARGYTF. Written as DNA, the CDR3 is TGTGCCAGCAAGGAACCCACAGGGGCTCGTGGCTACACCTTC.

The J gene is TRBJ1-1, the V gene TRBV6-6; 11 bases are shared with TRBD1. Germline CDR1 is MNHNY and CDR2 is SVGAGI (reference sequence). With 6 bases clipped from V and 5 bases from J, the junction kept 5 bases outside the gene matches. This CDR3 region has 14 residues. The CDR3 sequence is CASSPGQGATEAFF. The CDR3 nucleotides are TGTGCCAGCAGCCCCGGACAGGGGGCAACTGAAGCTTTCTTT.

V gene TRBV2 combines with J gene TRBJ1-1; D not certain. Trimming left V 6 bases short and J 11 bases short, with 13 bases between. The CDR3 consists of 11 residues. In germline, CDR1 is SNHLY, CDR2 FYNNEI. The CDR3 reads CASSQSRFAFF. The CDR3, as DNA: TGTGCCAGCAGCCAGTCCAGGTTTGCTTTCTTT.

The chain carries TRBV15 and TRBJ2-3; weak D call: TRBD2 (6 bases). V gave up 0 bases and J gave up 2 bases, with 21 bases separating them. CDR1 is LNHNV and CDR2 is YYDKDF in the germline V gene (reference sequence). CDR3 length: 19 amino acids. In DNA form, the CDR3 reads TGTGCCACCAGCAGAGATATCGTCTCTTTGGGGGGATTCACAGATACGCAGTATTTT. Amino acids: CATSRDIVSLGGFTDTQYF.

The rearrangement uses TRBV9 and TRBJ1-1; no firm D call. Per the germline V gene, CDR1 is SGDLS and CDR2 is YYNGEE. The CDR3 is made up of 14 amino acids. Trimming removed 3 bases at V and 0 bases at J, with 9 bases between. The CDR3 protein is CASSAGTVNTEAFF. CDR3 coding DNA: TGTGCCAGCAGCGCCGGTACAGTGAACACTGAAGCTTTCTTT.

This clone showed up just once. The CDR3, as DNA: TGTGCCTGGAGTCCCCCCGGTGGGCGGGGGGGGAACTACGAGCAGTACTTC. Translated: CAWSPPGGRGGNYEQYF. The chain joins TRBV30 to TRBJ2-7; 9 bases map to TRBD2. Trimming removed 2 bases from V and 3 bases from J; junction bases left unmatched: 14. Per germline, CDR1 GTSNPN and CDR2 SVGIG (reference sequence). This CDR3 contains 17 residues.

J is TRBJ2-7 and V is TRBV30, with TRBD2 matching over 13 bases. The V gene end was trimmed by 1 base and the J gene end by 6 bases; junction bases not matched to a gene: 3. Germline loops: CDR1 GTSNPN, CDR2 SVGIG (reference sequence). There are 14 residues in the CDR3. In nucleotides, the CDR3 is TGTGCCTGGAGTGGAGGACTAGCGGGGGTCGAGCAGTACTTC. The encoded protein is CAWSGGLAGVEQYF. Complete variable domain (other parts from reference TRBV30 and TRBJ2-7): SQTIHQWPATLVQPVGSPLSLECTVEGTSNPNLYWYRQAAGRGLQLLFYSVGIGQISSEVPQNLSASRPQDRQFILSSKKLLLSDSGFYLCAWSGGLAGVEQYFGPGTRLTVT.

This clone is a singleton in its sample. CDR3 sequence (DNA): TGCGCCAGCAGCCAAGATATAGGGCAAAACGAGCAGTTCTTC. This encodes CASSQDIGQNEQFF. The chain combines TRBV4-3 with TRBJ2-1; D unresolved. The CDR3 extends over 14 amino acids. Trimming left V 0 bases short and J 10 bases short, with 13 bases between. The germline V gene encodes CDR1 LGHNA and CDR2 YSLEER.

This chain links TRBV4-3 with TRBJ2-3; a weak D match, TRBD1 (6 bases). CDR3 length equals 15 residues. Germline CDR1 LGHNA, CDR2 YSLEER. With 0 bases removed from V and 6 bases from J, the gap between germline ends came to 13 bases. The CDR3 reads CASSQDATGRDTQYF. The CDR3 nucleotides are TGCGCCAGCAGCCAAGACGCGACAGGCCGGGATACGCAGTATTTT.

J is TRBJ2-7 and V is TRBV11-1; TRBD2 matches at 10 bases. The ends lost 5 bases at V and 6 bases at J; junction bases unmatched: 7. The CDR3 length is 14 residues. Germline-derived CDR1 and CDR2 are SGHAT and FQDESV (reference sequence). CDR3 protein: CASSPLAGWGEQYF. CDR3 coding DNA: TGTGCCAGCAGCCCACTAGCGGGGTGGGGCGAGCAGTACTTC.

This clone has more than one count but fewer than ten. This sequence joins TRBV25-1 and TRBJ1-1; the D is unclear. Trimming removed 7 bases at V and 2 bases at J, with 14 bases between. This CDR3 has 14 residues. Per germline, CDR1 MGHDK and CDR2 SYGVNS. The CDR3 nucleotides read TGTGCCAGCACCACCGGCGAGGGAAACACTGAAGCTTTCTTT. This encodes CASTTGEGNTEAFF. Looking up the rest from reference TRBV25-1 and TRBJ1-1 gives the full variable domain: EADIYQTPRYLVIGTGKKITLECSQTMGHDKMYWYQQDPGMELHLIHYSYGVNSTEKGDLSSESTVSRIRTEHFPLTLESARPSHTSQYLCASTTGEGNTEAFFGQGTRLTVV.